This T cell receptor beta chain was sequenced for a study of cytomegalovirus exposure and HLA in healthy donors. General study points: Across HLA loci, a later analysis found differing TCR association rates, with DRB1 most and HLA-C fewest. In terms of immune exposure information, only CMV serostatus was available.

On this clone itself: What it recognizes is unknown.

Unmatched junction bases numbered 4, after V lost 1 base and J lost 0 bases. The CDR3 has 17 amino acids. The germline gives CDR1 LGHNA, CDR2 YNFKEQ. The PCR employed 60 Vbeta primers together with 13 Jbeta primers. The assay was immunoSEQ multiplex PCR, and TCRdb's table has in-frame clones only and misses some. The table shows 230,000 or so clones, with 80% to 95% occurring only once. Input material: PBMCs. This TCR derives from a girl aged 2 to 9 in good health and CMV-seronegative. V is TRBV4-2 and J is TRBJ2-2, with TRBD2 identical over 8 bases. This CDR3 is CASSQARSGANTGELFF. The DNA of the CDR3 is TGTGCCAGCAGCCAAGCTCGTAGCGGGGCGAACACCGGGGAGCTGTTTTTT.